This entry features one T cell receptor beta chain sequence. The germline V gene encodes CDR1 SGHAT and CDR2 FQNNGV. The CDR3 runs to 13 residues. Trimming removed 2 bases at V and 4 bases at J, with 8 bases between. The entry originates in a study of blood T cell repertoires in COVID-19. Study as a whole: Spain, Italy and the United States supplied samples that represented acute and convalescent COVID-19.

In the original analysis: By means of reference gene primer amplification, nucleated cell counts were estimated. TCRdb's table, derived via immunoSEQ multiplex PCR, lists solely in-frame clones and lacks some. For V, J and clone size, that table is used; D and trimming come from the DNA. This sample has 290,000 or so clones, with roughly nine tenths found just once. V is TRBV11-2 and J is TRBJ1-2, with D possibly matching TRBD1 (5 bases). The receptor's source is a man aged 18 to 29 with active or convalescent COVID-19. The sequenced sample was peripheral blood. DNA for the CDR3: TGTGCCAGCAGCTTAACGACAGCCTATGGCTACACCTTC. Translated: CASSLTTAYGYTF.